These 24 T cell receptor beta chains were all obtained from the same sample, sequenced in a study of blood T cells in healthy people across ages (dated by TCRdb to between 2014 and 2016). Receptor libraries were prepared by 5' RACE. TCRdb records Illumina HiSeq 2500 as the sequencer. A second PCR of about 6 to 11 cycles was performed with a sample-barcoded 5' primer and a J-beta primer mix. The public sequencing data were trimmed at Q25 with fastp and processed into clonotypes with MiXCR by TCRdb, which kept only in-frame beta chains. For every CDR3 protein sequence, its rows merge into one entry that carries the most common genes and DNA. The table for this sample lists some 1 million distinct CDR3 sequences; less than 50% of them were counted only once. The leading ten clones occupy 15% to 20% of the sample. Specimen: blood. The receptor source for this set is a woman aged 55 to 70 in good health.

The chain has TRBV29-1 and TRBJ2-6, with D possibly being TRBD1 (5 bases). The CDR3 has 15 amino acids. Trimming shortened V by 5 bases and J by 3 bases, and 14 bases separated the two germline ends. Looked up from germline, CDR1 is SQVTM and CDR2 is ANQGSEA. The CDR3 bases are TGCAGCGTTAGTTGGGGCAGCCATGGGGCCAACGTCCTGACTTTC. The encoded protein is CSVSWGSHGANVLTF.

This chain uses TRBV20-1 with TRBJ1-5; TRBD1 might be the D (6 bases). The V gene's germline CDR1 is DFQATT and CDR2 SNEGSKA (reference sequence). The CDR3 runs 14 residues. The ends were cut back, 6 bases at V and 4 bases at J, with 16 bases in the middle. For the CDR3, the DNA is TGCAGTGCAAAAACAGGGAAGGGGAATCAGCCCCAGCATTTT. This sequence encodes CSAKTGKGNQPQHF.

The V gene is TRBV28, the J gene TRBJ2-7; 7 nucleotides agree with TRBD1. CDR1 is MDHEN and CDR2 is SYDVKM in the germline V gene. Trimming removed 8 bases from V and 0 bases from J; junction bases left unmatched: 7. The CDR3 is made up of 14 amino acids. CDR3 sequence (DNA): TGTGCCAGCGGCTGGACAGGAAGCTCCTACGAGCAGTACTTC. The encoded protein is CASGWTGSSYEQYF.

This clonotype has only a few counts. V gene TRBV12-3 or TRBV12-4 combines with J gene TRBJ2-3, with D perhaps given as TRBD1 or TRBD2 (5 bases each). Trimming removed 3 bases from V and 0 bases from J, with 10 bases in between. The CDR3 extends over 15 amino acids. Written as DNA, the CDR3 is TGTGCCAGCAGTTTCGTCGGGGCTAGCACAGATACGCAGTATTTT. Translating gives CASSFVGASTDTQYF.

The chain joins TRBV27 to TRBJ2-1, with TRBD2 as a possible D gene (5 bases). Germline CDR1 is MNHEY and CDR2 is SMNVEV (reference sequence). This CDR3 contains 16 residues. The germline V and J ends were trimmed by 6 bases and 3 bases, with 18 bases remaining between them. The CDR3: CASRPPGIWDYNEQFF. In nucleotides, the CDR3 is TGTGCCAGCAGGCCGCCCGGGATCTGGGACTACAATGAGCAGTTCTTC.

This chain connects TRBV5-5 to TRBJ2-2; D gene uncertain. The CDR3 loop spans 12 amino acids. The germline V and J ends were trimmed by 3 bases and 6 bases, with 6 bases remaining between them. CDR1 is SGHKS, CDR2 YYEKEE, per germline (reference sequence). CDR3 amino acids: CASSSRPGELFF. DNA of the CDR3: TGTGCCAGCAGCTCAAGGCCCGGGGAGCTGTTTTTT.

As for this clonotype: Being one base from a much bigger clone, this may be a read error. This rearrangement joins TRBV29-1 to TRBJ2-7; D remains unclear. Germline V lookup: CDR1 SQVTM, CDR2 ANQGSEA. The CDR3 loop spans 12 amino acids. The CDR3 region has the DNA TGCGGCGTTGAAGTGCCTAGCTACGAGCAGTACTTC. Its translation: CGVEVPSYEQYF.

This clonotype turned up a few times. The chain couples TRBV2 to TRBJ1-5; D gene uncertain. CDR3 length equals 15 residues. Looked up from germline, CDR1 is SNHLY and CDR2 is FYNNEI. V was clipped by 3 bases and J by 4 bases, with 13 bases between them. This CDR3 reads CASSEVPDRNQPQHF. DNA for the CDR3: TGTGCCAGCAGTGAGGTTCCAGATAGGAATCAGCCCCAGCATTTT. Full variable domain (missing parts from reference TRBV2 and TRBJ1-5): EPEVTQTPSHQVTQMGQEVILRCVPISNHLYFYWYRQILGQKVEFLVSFYNNEISEKSEIFDDQFSVERPDGSNFTLKIRSTKLEDSAMYFCASSEVPDRNQPQHFGDGTRLSIL.

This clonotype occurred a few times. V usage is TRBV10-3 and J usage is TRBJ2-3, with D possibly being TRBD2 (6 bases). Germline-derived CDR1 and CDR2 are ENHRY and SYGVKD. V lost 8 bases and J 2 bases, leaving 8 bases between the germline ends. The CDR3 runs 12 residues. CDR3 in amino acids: CAIAGSTDTQYF. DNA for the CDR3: TGTGCCATCGCGGGATCCACAGATACGCAGTATTTT.

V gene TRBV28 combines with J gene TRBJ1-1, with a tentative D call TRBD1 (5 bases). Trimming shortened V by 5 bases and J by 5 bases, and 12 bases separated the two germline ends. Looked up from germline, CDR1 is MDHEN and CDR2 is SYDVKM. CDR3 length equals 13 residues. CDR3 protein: CASSVGRGTEAFF. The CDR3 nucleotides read TGTGCCAGCAGTGTAGGTCGGGGGACTGAAGCTTTCTTT.

For the CDR3, the DNA is TGTGCCAGCAGTCCCACTCAGGGGGGCCAAGAGACCCAGTACTTC. Its translation: CASSPTQGGQETQYF. The J gene is TRBJ2-5, the V gene TRBV27; D perhaps matches TRBD1 (7 bases). CDR3 length: 15 amino acids. Germline V gene data show CDR1 as MNHEY and CDR2 as SMNVEV (reference sequence). V shed 5 bases and J shed 1 base, with 14 bases lying between them.

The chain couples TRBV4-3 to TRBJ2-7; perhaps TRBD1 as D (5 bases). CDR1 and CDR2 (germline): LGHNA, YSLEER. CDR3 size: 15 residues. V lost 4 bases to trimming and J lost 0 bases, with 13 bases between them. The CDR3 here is CASSPSRQISYEQYF. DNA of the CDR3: TGCGCCAGCAGCCCCTCCCGACAGATCTCCTACGAGCAGTACTTC.

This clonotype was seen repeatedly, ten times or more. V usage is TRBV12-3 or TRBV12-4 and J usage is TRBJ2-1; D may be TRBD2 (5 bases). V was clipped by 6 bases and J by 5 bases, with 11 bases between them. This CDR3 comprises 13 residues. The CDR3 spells CASSNPGNNEQFF. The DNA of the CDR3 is TGTGCCAGCAGCAACCCGGGGAACAATGAGCAGTTCTTC.

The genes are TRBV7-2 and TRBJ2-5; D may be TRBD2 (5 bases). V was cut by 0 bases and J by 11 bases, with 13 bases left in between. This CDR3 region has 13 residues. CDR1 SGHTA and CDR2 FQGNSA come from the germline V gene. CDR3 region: CASSLAASRRQYF. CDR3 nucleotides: TGTGCCAGCAGCTTAGCGGCTAGCCGGAGGCAGTACTTC.

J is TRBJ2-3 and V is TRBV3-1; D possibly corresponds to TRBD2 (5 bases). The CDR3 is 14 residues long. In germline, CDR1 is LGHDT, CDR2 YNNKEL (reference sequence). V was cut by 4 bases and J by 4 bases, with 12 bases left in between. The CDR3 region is CASSPRRGADTQYF. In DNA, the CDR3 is TGTGCCAGCAGCCCTCGACGGGGAGCAGATACGCAGTATTTT.

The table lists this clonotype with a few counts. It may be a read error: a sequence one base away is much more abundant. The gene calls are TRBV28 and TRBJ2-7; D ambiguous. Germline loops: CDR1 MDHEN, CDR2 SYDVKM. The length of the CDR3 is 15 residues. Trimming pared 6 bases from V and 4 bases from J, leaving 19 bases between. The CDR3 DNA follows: TGTGCCAGCAGGGTCCCAGTCCGTAAGGCGTACGAGCAGTACTTC. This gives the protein CASRVPVRKAYEQYF.

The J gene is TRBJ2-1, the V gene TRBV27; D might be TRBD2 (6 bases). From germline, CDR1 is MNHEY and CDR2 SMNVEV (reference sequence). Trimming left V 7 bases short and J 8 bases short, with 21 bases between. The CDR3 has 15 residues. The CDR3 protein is CASTPSGLPPDEQFF. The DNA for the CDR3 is TGTGCCAGCACTCCTTCGGGACTCCCCCCGGATGAGCAGTTCTTC.

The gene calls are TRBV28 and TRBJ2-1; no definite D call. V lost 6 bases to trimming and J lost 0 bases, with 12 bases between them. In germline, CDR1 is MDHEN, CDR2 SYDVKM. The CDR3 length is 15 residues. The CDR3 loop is CASRPILGSYNEQFF. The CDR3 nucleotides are TGTGCCAGCAGACCAATACTCGGCTCCTACAATGAGCAGTTCTTC. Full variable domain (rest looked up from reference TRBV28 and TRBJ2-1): DVKVTQSSRYLVKRTGEKVFLECVQDMDHENMFWYRQDPGLGLRLIYFSYDVKMKEKGDIPEGYSVSREKKERFSLILESASTNQTSMYLCASRPILGSYNEQFFGPGTRLTVL.

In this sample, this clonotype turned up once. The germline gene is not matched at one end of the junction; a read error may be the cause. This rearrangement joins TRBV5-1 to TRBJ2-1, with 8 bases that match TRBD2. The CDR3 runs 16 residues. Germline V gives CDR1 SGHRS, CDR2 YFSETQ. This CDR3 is CASGLRGSGTYNEQFF. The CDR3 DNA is TGCGCCAGCGGCTTGCGCGGTAGCGGGACCTACAATGAGCAGTTCTTC.

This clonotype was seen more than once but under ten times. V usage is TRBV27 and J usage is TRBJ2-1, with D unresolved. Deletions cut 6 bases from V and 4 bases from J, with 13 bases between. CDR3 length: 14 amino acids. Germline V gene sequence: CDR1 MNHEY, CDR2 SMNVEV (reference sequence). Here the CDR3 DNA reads TGTGCCAGCAGAGTCCGGCGGCAATACAATGAGCAGTTCTTC. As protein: CASRVRRQYNEQFF.

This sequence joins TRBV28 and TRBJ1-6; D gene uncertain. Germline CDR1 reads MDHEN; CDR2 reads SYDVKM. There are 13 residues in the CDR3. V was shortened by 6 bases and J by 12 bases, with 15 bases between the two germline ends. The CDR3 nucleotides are TGTGCCAGCAGATCGGGCCAGTCGCGACCCCTCCACTTT. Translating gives CASRSGQSRPLHF.

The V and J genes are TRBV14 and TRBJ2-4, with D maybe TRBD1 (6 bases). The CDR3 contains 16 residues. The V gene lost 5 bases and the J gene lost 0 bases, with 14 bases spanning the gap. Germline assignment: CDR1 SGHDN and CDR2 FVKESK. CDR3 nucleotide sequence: TGTGCCAGCAGCTCCTCGGGACAACTAGCCAAAAACATTCAGTACTTC. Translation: CASSSSGQLAKNIQYF. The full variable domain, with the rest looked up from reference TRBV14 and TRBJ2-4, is EAGVTQFPSHSVIEKGQTVTLRCDPISGHDNLYWYRRVMGKEIKFLLHFVKESKQDESGMPNNRFLAERTGGTYSTLKVQPAELEDSGVYFCASSSSGQLAKNIQYFGAGTRLSVL.

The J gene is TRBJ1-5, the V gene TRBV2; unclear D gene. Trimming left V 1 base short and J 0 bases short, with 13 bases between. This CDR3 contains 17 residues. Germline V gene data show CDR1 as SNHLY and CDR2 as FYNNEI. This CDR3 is CASSEGAGAFSNQPQHF. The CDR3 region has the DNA TGTGCCAGCAGTGAAGGGGCGGGAGCATTTAGCAATCAGCCCCAGCATTTT.

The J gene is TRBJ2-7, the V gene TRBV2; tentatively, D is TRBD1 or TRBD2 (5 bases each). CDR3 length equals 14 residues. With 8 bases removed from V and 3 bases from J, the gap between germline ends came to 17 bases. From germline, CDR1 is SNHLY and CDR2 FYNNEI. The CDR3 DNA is TGTGCCAGCTCGGATGGGGGTTACCGCTACGAGCAGTACTTC. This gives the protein CASSDGGYRYEQYF. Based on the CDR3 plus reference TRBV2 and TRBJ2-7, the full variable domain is EPEVTQTPSHQVTQMGQEVILRCVPISNHLYFYWYRQILGQKVEFLVSFYNNEISEKSEIFDDQFSVERPDGSNFTLKIRSTKLEDSAMYFCASSDGGYRYEQYFGPGTRLTVT.